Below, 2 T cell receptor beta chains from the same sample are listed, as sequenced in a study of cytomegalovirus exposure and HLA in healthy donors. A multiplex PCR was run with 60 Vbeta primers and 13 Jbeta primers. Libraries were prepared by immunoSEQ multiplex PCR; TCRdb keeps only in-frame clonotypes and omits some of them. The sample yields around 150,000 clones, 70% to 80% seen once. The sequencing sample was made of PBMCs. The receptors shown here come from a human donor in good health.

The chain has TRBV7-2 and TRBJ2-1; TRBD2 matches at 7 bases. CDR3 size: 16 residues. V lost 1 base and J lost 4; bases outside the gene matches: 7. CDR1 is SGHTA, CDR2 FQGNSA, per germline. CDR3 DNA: TGTGCCAGCAGCTTAGGGTGGGCTAGCGGTTACAATGAGCAGTTCTTC. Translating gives CASSLGWASGYNEQFF.

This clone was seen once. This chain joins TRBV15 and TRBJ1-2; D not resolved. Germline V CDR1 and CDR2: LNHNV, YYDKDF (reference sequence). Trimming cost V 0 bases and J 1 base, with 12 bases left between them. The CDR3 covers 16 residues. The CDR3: CATSRDRVNVNYGYTF. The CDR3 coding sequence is TGTGCCACCAGCAGAGATCGGGTTAATGTTAACTATGGCTACACCTTC. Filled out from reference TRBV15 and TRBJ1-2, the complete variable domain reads DAMVIQNPRYQVTQFGKPVTLSCSQTLNHNVMYWYQQKSSQAPKLLFHYYDKDFNNEADTPDNFQSRRPNTSFCFLDIRSPGLGDTAMYLCATSRDRVNVNYGYTFGSGTRLTVV.